One and the same sample provided the 4 T cell receptor beta chains below, sequenced in a study of cytomegalovirus exposure and HLA in healthy donors. The PCR made use of 60 Vbeta and 13 Jbeta primers. Sequencing was performed with immunoSEQ multiplex PCR; in TCRdb, only in-frame clones are kept and a portion is missing. This sample has hundreds of thousands of clones, with roughly 85% found just once. Input material: PBMCs. The receptor set was obtained from a girl aged 2 to 10 in good health and CMV-seronegative.

V usage is TRBV6-1 and J usage is TRBJ1-4; D remains unclear. Trimming shortened V by 8 bases and J by 1 base, and 14 bases separated the two germline ends. CDR1 and CDR2 (germline): MNHNS, SASEGT. The CDR3 consists of 15 residues. Here the CDR3 DNA reads TGTGCCAGCGCCCCTTGGGGAGAAACTAATGAAAAACTGTTTTTT. Translation gives CASAPWGETNEKLFF.

The chain has TRBV6-5 and TRBJ2-4; weak D call: TRBD2 (6 bases). This CDR3 contains 15 residues. Trimming pared 0 bases from V and 6 bases from J, leaving 12 bases between. The germline CDR1 and CDR2 sequences are MNHEY and SVGAGI. CDR3 in amino acids: CASSYSLRGINIQYF. The CDR3 DNA sequence: TGTGCCAGCAGTTACTCTCTCCGGGGGATAAACATTCAGTACTTC.

The count of this clone is one. The chain is built from TRBV30 and TRBJ2-7; D not resolved. Trimming took 0 bases from V and 2 from J, leaving 5 bases between them. The CDR3 runs to 12 residues. Germline lookup yields CDR1 GTSNPN and CDR2 SVGIG (reference sequence). In DNA, the CDR3 is TGTGCCTGGAGTGTGGGCCCCTACGAGCAGTACTTC. Translation: CAWSVGPYEQYF.

The J gene is TRBJ2-3, the V gene TRBV7-9; D might be TRBD2 (7 bases). Per germline, CDR1 SEHNR and CDR2 FQNEAQ (reference sequence). The V gene lost 7 bases and the J gene lost 0 bases, with 11 bases spanning the gap. The CDR3 is 14 residues long. The CDR3 loop is CASKGGRSTDTQYF. In nucleotides, the CDR3 is TGTGCCAGCAAGGGGGGGCGTAGCACAGATACGCAGTATTTT.